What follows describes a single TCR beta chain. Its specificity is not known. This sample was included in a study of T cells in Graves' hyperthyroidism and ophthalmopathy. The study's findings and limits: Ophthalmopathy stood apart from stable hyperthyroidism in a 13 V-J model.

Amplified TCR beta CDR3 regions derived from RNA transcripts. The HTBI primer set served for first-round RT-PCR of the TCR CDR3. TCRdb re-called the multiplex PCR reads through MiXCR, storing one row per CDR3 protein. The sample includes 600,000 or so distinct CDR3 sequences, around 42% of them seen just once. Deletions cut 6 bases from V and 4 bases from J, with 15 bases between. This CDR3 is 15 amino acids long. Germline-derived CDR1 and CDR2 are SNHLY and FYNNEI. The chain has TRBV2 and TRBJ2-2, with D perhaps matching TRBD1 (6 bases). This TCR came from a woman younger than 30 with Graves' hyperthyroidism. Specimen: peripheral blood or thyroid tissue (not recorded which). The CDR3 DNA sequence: TGTGCCAGCAGGGTACAGGGATCGGGCACCGGGGAGCTGTTTTTT. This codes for CASRVQGSGTGELFF.